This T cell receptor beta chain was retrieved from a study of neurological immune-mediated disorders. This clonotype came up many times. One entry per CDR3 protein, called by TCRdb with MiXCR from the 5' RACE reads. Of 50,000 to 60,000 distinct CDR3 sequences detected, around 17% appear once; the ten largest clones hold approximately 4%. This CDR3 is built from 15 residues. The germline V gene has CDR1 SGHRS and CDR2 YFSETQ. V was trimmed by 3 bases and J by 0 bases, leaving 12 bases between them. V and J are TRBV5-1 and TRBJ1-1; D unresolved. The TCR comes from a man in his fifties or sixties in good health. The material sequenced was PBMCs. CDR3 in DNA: TGCGCCAGCAGCTCTGGACCGGCAATGAACACTGAAGCTTTCTTT. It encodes CASSSGPAMNTEAFF.